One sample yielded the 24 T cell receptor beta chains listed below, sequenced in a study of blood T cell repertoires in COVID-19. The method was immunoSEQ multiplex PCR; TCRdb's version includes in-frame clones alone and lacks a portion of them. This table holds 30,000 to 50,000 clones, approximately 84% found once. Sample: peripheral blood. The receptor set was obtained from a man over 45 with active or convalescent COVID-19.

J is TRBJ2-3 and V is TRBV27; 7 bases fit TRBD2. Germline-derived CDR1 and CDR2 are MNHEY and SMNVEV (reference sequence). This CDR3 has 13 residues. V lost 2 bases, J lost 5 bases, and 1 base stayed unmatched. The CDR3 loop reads CASSLREGDTQYF. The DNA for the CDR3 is TGTGCCAGCAGTTTAAGGGAGGGAGATACGCAGTATTTT.

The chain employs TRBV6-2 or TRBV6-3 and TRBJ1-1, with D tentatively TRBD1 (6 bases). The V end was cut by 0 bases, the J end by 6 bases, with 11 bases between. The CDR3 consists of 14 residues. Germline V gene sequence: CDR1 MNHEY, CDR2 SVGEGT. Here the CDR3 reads CASSYSSGVAEAFF. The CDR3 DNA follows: TGTGCCAGCAGTTACTCTTCAGGGGTGGCTGAAGCTTTCTTT.

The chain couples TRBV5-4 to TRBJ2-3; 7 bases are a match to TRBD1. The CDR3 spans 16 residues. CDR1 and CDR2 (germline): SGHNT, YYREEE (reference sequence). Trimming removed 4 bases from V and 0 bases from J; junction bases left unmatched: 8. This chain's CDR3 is CASSTGQSFSTDTQYF. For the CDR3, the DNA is TGTGCCAGCAGCACGGGACAGTCATTTAGCACAGATACGCAGTATTTT.

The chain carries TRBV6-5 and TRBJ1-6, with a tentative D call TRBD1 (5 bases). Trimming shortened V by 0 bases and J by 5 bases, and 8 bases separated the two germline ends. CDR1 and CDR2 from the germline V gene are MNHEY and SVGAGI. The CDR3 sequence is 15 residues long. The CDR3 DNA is TGTGCCAGCAGTTACTCCCAGGGCAATAATTCACCCCTCCACTTT. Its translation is CASSYSQGNNSPLHF.

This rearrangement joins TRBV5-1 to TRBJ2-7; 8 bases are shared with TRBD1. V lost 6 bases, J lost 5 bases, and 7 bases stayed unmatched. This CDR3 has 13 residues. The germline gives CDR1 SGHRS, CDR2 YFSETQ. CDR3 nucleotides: TGCGCCAGCACGAGGGGGACAGGCCACGAGCAGTACTTC. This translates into CASTRGTGHEQYF. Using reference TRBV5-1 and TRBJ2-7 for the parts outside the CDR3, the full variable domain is KAGVTQTPRYLIKTRGQQVTLSCSPISGHRSVSWYQQTPGQGLQFLFEYFSETQRNKGNFPGRFSGRQFSNSRSEMNVSTLELGDSALYLCASTRGTGHEQYFGPGTRLTVT.

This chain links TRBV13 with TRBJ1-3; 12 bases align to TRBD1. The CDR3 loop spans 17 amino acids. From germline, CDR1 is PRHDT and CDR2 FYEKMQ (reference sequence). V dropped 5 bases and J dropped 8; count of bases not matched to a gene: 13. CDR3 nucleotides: TGTGCCAGCAGCAACAGCCCCGGGACAGGGGGCGATGACACCATATATTTT. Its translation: CASSNSPGTGGDDTIYF.

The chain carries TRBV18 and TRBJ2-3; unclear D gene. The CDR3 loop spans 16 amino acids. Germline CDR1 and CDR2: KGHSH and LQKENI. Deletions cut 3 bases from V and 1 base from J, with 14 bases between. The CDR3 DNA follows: TGTGCCAGCTCACCCCCACGGTTTGGAGGCACAGATACGCAGTATTTT. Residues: CASSPPRFGGTDTQYF.

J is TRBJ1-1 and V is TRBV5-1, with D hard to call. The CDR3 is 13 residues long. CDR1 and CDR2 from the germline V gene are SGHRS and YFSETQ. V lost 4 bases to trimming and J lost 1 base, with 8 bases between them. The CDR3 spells CASSPGWNTEAFF. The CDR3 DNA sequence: TGCGCCAGCAGCCCAGGCTGGAACACTGAAGCTTTCTTT.

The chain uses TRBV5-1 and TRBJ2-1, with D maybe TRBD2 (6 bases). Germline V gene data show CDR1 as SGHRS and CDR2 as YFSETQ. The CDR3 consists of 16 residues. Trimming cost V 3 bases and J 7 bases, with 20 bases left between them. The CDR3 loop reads CASSSPMAGSRNEQFF. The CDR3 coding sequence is TGCGCCAGCAGCTCCCCTATGGCGGGGAGCCGTAATGAGCAGTTCTTC.

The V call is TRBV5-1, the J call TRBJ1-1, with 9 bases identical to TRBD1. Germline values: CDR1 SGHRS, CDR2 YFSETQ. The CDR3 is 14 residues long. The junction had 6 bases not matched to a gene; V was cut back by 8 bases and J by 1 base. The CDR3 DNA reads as TGCGCCAGTAAAATACAGGGGGCGAACACTGAAGCTTTCTTT. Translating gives CASKIQGANTEAFF.

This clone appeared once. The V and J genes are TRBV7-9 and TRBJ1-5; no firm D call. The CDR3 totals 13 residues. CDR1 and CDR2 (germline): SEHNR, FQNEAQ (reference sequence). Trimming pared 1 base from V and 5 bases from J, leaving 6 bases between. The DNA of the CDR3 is TGTGCCAGCAGCTTAGACAGAGATCAGCCCCAGCATTTT. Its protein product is CASSLDRDQPQHF.

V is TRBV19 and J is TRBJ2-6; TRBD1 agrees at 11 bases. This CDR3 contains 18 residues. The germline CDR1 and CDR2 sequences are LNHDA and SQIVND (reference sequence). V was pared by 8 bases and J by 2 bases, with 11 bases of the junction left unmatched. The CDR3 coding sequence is TGTGCCAGTTCCCCCCGTGGACAGGGGGCGCCTGGGGCCAACGTCCTGACTTTC. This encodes CASSPRGQGAPGANVLTF.

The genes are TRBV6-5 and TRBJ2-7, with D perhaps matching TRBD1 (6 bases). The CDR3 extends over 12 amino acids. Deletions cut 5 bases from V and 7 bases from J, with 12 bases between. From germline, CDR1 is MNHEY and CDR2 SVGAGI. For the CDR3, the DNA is TGTGCCAGCAGTCCTAGGGGGTGGGAGCAGTACTTC. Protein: CASSPRGWEQYF.

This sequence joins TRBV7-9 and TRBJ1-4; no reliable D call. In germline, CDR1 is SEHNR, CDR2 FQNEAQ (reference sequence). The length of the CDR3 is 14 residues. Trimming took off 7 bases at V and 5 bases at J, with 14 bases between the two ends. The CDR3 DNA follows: TGTGCCAGCAACGCCCAAGGCGGGAATGAAAAACTGTTTTTT. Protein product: CASNAQGGNEKLFF.

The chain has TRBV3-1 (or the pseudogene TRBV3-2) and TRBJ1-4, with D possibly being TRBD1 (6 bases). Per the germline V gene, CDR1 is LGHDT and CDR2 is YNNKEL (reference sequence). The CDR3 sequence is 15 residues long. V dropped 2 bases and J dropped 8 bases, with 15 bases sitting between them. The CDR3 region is CASSQKNRDGEKLFF. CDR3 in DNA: TGTGCCAGCAGCCAAAAAAACAGGGATGGAGAAAAACTGTTTTTT.

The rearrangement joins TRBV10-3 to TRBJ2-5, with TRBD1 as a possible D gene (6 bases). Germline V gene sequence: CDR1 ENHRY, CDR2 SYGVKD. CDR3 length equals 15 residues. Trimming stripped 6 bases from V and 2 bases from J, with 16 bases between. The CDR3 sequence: CAIRLSGQPQETQYF. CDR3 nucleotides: TGTGCCATCAGACTTTCAGGACAGCCACAAGAGACCCAGTACTTC.

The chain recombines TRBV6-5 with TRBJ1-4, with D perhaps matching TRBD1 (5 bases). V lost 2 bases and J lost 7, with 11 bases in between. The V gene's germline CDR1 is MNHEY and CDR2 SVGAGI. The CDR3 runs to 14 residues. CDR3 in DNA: TGTGCCAGCAGTTACGCCCAGGGTAGTGAAAAACTGTTTTTT. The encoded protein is CASSYAQGSEKLFF.

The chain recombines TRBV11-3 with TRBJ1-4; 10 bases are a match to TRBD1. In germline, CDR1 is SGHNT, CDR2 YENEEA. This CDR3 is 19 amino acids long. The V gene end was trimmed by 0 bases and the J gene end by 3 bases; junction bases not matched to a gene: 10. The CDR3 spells CASSLDPWDRGAANEKLFF. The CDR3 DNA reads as TGTGCCAGCAGCTTAGATCCATGGGACAGGGGAGCGGCTAATGAAAAACTGTTTTTT.

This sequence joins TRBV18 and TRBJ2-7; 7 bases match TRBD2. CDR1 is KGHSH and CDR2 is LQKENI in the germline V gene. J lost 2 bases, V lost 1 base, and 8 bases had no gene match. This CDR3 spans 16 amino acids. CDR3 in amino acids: CASSPLGGVSPYEQYF. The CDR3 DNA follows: TGTGCCAGCTCACCACTTGGGGGGGTTTCTCCCTACGAGCAGTACTTC.

The CDR3 DNA follows: TGTGCCAGCAGCTTAAACAGCCCTATTAATGGCTACACCTTC. Protein sequence: CASSLNSPINGYTF. The rearrangement uses TRBV7-2 and TRBJ1-2; D not resolved. Trimming removed 2 bases at V and 6 bases at J, with 13 bases between. Germline V CDR1 and CDR2: SGHTA, FQGNSA. CDR3 length: 14 amino acids.

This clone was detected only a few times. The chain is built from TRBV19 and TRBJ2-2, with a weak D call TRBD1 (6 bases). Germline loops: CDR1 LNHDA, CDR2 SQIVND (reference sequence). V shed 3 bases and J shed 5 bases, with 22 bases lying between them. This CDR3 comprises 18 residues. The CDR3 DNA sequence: TGTGCCAGTAGTATGGCTCCCATACAGGGCATCTTTACCGGGGAGCTGTTTTTT. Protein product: CASSMAPIQGIFTGELFF.

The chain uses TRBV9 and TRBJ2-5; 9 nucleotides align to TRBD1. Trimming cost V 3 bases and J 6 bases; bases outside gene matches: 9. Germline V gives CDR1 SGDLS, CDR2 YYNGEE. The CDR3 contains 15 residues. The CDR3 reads CASSGGQGSAQTQYF. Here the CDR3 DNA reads TGTGCCAGCAGCGGAGGACAGGGGTCGGCGCAGACCCAGTACTTC.

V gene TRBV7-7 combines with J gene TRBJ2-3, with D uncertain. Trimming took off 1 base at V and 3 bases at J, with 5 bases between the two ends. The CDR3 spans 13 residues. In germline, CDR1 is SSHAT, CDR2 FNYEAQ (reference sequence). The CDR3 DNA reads TGTGCCAGCAGCTTAGGACATACAGATACGCAGTATTTT. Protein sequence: CASSLGHTDTQYF.

CDR3 region: CASSATGAYEQYF. The CDR3 DNA reads TGTGCCAGCAGCGCCACAGGAGCCTACGAGCAGTACTTC. V is TRBV9 and J is TRBJ2-7; tentatively, D is TRBD1 (5 bases). This CDR3 has 13 amino acids. Germline V lookup: CDR1 SGDLS, CDR2 YYNGEE. Trimming removed 3 bases at V and 2 bases at J, with 9 bases between.